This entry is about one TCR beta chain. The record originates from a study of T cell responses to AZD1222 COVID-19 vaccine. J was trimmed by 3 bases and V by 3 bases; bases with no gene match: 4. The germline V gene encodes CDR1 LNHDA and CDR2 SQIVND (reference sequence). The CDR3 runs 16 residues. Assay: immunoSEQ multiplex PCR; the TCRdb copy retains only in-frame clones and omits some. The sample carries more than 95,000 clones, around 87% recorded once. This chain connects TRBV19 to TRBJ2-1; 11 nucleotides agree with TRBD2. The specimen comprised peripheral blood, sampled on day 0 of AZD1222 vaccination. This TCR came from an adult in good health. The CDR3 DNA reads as TGTGCCAGTAGTATCGGGACTAGCGGACGCTACAATGAGCAGTTCTTC. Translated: CASSIGTSGRYNEQFF.